This TCR beta chain was captured by sequencing in a study of cytotoxic CD8 clonotypes in ibrutinib-treated CLL. Profiled with immunoSEQ multiplex PCR; TCRdb holds only in-frame clones, not every one. The sample lists 130,000 or so clones, 80% to 90% occurring once. The CDR3 contains 11 residues. V dropped 1 base and J dropped 5 bases, with 3 bases sitting between them. CDR1 is SGHDT and CDR2 is YYEEEE in the germline V gene. Sequenced material: PBMCs, taken after 24 months of ibrutinib treatment. This TCR came from a human donor with chronic lymphocytic leukemia. This sequence joins TRBV5-6 and TRBJ2-5; the D is unclear. The DNA of the CDR3 is TGTGCCAGCAGCTTGCGGGAGACCCAGTACTTC. Protein: CASSLRETQYF.